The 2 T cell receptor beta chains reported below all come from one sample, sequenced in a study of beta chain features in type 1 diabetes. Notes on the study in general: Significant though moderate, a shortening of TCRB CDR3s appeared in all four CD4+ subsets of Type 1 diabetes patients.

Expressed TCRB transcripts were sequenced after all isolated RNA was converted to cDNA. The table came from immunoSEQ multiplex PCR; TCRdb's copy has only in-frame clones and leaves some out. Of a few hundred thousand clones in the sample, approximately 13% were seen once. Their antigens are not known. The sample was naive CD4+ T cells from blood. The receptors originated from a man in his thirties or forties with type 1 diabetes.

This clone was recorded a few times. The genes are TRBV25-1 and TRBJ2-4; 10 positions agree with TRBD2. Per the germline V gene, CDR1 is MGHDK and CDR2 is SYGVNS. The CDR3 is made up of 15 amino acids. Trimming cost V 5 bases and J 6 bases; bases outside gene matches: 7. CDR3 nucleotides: TGTGCCAGCAGTACAGCGGGAGGGCCGGGAAACATTCAGTACTTC. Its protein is CASSTAGGPGNIQYF.

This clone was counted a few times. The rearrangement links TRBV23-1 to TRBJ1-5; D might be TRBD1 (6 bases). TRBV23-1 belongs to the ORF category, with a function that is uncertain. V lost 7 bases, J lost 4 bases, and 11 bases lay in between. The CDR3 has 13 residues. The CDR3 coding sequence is TGCGCCAGCACTACAGGGCGAAATCAGCCCCAGCATTTT. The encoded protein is CASTTGRNQPQHF.